A selection of T cell receptor beta chains follows, all from one sample in a study of beta chain features in type 1 diabetes. Method: immunoSEQ multiplex PCR; TCRdb's copy keeps in-frame clones and lacks some. The sample records hundreds of thousands of clones, about 10% being singletons. Material: naive CD4+ T cells from blood. The receptors originated from a woman aged 18-30 years in good health. CDR3s include the opening cysteine and the closing phenylalanine or tryptophan. D genes are given only for firm matches. Only some rows state a clone size, as once, few, many or a class for expanded clones.

V: TRBV7-3
D: -
size: -
J: TRBJ1-1
DNA: TGTGCCAGCAGCTACCAATCTAACACTGAAGCTTTCTTT
CDR3: CASSYQSNTEAFF

V: TRBV7-2
D: -
size: few
J: TRBJ2-1
DNA: TGTGCCAGCACCTGGGCGGGGAGCTCCTACAATGAGCAGTTCTTC
CDR3: CASTWAGSSYNEQFF

V: TRBV7-3
D: -
size: few
J: TRBJ2-3
DNA: TGTGCCAGCAGCAGATACCCCCCACAGGGAGGGAGCACAGATACGCAGTATTTT
CDR3: CASSRYPPQGGSTDTQYF

V: TRBV6-6
D: -
size: -
J: TRBJ2-7
DNA: TGTGCCAGCAGTTCCACGGGAACAGGAAACTACGAGCAGTACTTC
CDR3: CASSSTGTGNYEQYF

V: TRBV4-2
D: TRBD2
size: -
J: TRBJ2-3
DNA: TGTGCCAGCAGCCGGCCCGTGGCGGGAGAAGATACGCAGTATTTT
CDR3: CASSRPVAGEDTQYF

V: TRBV2
D: -
size: few
J: TRBJ2-7
DNA: TGTGCCAGCAGTGCTGAACGGGGCGAGCAGTACTTC
CDR3: CASSAERGEQYF

V: TRBV29-1
D: TRBD1
size: few
J: TRBJ1-2
DNA: TGCAGCGTTGGGACAGGATGGGACTATGGCTACACCTTC
CDR3: CSVGTGWDYGYTF

V: TRBV11-1
D: TRBD1
size: -
J: TRBJ1-6
DNA: TGTGCCAGCAGTTTTACGGACAGGGTCTCACCCCTCCACTTT
CDR3: CASSFTDRVSPLHF

V: TRBV19
D: -
size: -
J: TRBJ2-2
DNA: TGTGCCTACGGGGAGCTGTTTTTT
CDR3: CAYGELFF

V: TRBV5-8
D: -
size: few
J: TRBJ2-5
DNA: TGTGCCAGCAGCTTGGGGCAGGGCGGGCAAGAGACCCAGTACTTC
CDR3: CASSLGQGGQETQYF

V: TRBV6-5
D: -
size: -
J: TRBJ2-5
DNA: TGTGCCAGCAGTTACTCGAACTCCGGGGAGACCCAGTACTTC
CDR3: CASSYSNSGETQYF

V: TRBV19
D: -
size: few
J: TRBJ2-3
DNA: TGTGCCAGTAGTATAACGAGACTAATGAAGGATACGCAGTATTTT
CDR3: CASSITRLMKDTQYF

V: TRBV5-4
D: TRBD1
size: -
J: TRBJ2-5
DNA: TGTGCCAGCAGCACCGGGACAGGACAAGAGACCCAGTACTTC
CDR3: CASSTGTGQETQYF

V: TRBV30
D: -
size: -
J: TRBJ1-3
DNA: TGTGCCGCCACCGGGGGAACTGGAAACACCATATATTTT
CDR3: CAATGGTGNTIYF

V: TRBV7-6
D: -
size: -
J: TRBJ1-1
DNA: TGTGCCAGCATGGGAGTGAACACTGAAGCTTTCTTT
CDR3: CASMGVNTEAFF

V: TRBV7-9
D: -
size: -
J: TRBJ2-7
DNA: TGTGCCAGCAGCCCAAATAGGGCCTACGAGCAGTACTTC
CDR3: CASSPNRAYEQYF

V: TRBV28
D: -
size: few
J: TRBJ2-1
DNA: TGTGCCAGCCATTCGACCCTTGTGGAGCAGTTCTTC
CDR3: CASHSTLVEQFF